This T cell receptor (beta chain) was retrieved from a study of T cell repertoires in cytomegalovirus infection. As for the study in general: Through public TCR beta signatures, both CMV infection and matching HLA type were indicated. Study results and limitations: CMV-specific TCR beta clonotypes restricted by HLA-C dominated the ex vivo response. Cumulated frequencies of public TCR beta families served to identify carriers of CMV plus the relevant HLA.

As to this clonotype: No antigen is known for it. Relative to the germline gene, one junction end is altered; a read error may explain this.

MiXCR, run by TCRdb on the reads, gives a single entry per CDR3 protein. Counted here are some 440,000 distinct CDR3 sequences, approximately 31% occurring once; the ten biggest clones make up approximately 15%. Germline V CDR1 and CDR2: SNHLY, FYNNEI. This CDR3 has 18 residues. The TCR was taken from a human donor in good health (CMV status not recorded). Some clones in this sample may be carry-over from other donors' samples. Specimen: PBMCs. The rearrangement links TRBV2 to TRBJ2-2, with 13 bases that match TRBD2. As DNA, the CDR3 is TGTGCCAGCAGTGAAGAACTAGCGGGGGGGACGGGCACCTGGGAGCTGTTTTTT. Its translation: CASSEELAGGTGTWELFF.